This entry features one T cell receptor beta chain sequence. Authors' analysis steps: Amplification of reference gene primers provided the estimated nucleated cell counts. Sequencing was performed with immunoSEQ multiplex PCR; in TCRdb, only in-frame clones are kept and a portion is missing. V, J and clone size are those of that table, while D and trimming were read from the DNA. This table holds about 280,000 clones, approximately 85% found once. This sample was included in a study of blood T cell repertoires in COVID-19. Whole-study context: Nucleic acid was either cDNA or gDNA, and it came from T cells, B-cell-depleted T cells, or PBMCs.

Germline trimming cut 5 bases from V and 4 bases from J; bases unmatched to any gene: 3. The CDR3 totals 12 residues. Germline loops: CDR1 GTSNPN, CDR2 SVGIG (reference sequence). The material sequenced was peripheral blood. This receptor was taken from a woman aged 70-85 years with acute or convalescent COVID-19. V gene TRBV30 combines with J gene TRBJ2-5; 8 nucleotides match TRBD2. The CDR3 here is CAWRGGIETQYF. The CDR3 region has the DNA TGTGCCTGGCGCGGGGGGATAGAGACCCAGTACTTC.